A single sample is the source of the 31 T cell receptor beta chains below, sequenced in a study of T-cell memory formation after mild COVID-19. TCRdb ran MiXCR on the 5' RACE reads and lists one entry per CDR3 protein. The sample comprises approximately 150,000 distinct CDR3 sequences, over 15% of which are singletons, and 2% to 2.5% rests with the top ten. Sequencing was performed on PBMCs or a T cell subset sorted from them (not recorded which). These receptor sequences come from an adult woman who had mild COVID-19 (a few samples of this study predate the infection). Cell type and time point are not known.

This sequence joins TRBV5-5 and TRBJ2-7; a weak D match, TRBD2 (6 bases). Looked up from germline, CDR1 is SGHKS and CDR2 is YYEKEE (reference sequence). The V end lost 1 base, the J end lost 2 bases, and 10 bases lay between the germline ends. The CDR3 sequence is 14 residues long. The CDR3 protein is CASSLWGGPYEQYF. In nucleotides, the CDR3 is TGTGCCAGCAGCTTGTGGGGAGGTCCCTACGAGCAGTACTTC. The whole variable domain, remainder taken from reference TRBV5-5 and TRBJ2-7, is DAGVTQSPTHLIKTRGQQVTLRCSPISGHKSVSWYQQVLGQGPQFIFQYYEKEERGRGNFPDRFSARQFPNYSSELNVNALLLGDSALYLCASSLWGGPYEQYFGPGTRLTVT.

J is TRBJ2-4 and V is TRBV4-2, with D possibly TRBD1 on 6 matching bases. Germline CDR1 is LGHNA and CDR2 is YNFKEQ. V was clipped by 2 bases and J by 5 bases, with 10 bases between them. The CDR3 has 14 amino acids. This CDR3 reads CASSQPGQENIQYF. The CDR3 DNA reads as TGTGCCAGCAGCCAACCGGGACAAGAAAACATTCAGTACTTC.

The chain has TRBV7-2 and TRBJ2-5; D unclear. Germline V gene sequence: CDR1 SGHTA, CDR2 FQGNSA. The germline V and J ends were trimmed by 1 base and 5 bases, with 11 bases remaining between them. The CDR3 covers 14 residues. CDR3 protein: CASSLVLFVETQYF. The CDR3 DNA sequence: TGTGCCAGCAGCTTAGTTTTGTTTGTGGAGACCCAGTACTTC.

The chain is built from TRBV4-2 and TRBJ1-1; D is perhaps TRBD1 (6 bases). Between the trimmed V and J ends, which lost 3 bases and 4 bases, there was a span of 21 bases. This CDR3 spans 17 amino acids. Per germline, CDR1 LGHNA and CDR2 YNFKEQ. The CDR3 protein is CASSHHLDKGGGTEAFF. The CDR3 DNA sequence: TGTGCCAGCAGCCACCACTTGGACAAGGGGGGGGGCACTGAAGCTTTCTTT.

The chain joins TRBV7-8 to TRBJ2-5; a possible D gene is TRBD1 (5 bases). The germline gives CDR1 SGHVS, CDR2 FQNEAQ. The CDR3 is 13 residues long. With 3 bases removed from V and 5 bases from J, the gap between germline ends came to 10 bases. CDR3 nucleotide sequence: TGTGCCAGCAGCTTCCCAGGGAAGGAGACCCAGTACTTC. Amino acid sequence: CASSFPGKETQYF.

A few counts support this clonotype. This rearrangement joins TRBV20-1 to TRBJ2-1; TRBD2 aligns across 14 bases. With 3 bases clipped from V and 4 bases from J, the junction kept 2 bases outside the gene matches. Germline CDR1 reads DFQATT; CDR2 reads SNEGSKA (reference sequence). The CDR3 length is 15 residues. DNA of the CDR3: TGCAGTGCTAGGACTAGCGGGGGGGCATACAATGAGCAGTTCTTC. Translating gives CSARTSGGAYNEQFF.

This clonotype has just one count. The CDR3 bases are TGTGCCAGCAGCCAAGACCTAGCGGGAGAGGTCACCGGGGAGCTGTTTTTT. Translating gives CASSQDLAGEVTGELFF. V and J are TRBV3-1 and TRBJ2-2; TRBD2 aligns across 10 bases. The length of the CDR3 is 17 residues. Trimming at V came to 0 bases and at J to 4 bases, leaving 5 bases not matched to a gene. The germline gives CDR1 LGHDT, CDR2 YNNKEL (reference sequence). The full variable domain, its missing parts supplied by reference TRBV3-1 and TRBJ2-2, is DTAVSQTPKYLVTQMGNDKSIKCEQNLGHDTMYWYKQDSKKFLKIMFSYNNKELIINETVPNRFSPKSPDKAHLNLHINSLELGDSAVYFCASSQDLAGEVTGELFFGEGSRLTVL.

The chain combines TRBV7-9 with TRBJ2-5; D call uncertain. Germline assignment: CDR1 SEHNR and CDR2 FQNEAQ (reference sequence). CDR3 size: 12 residues. The V and J ends lost 3 bases and 4 bases respectively, with 6 bases between them. The CDR3 DNA sequence: TGTGCCAGCAGCTTCGGCGTAGAGACCCAGTACTTC. Protein sequence: CASSFGVETQYF.

This clonotype came up a few times. The chain employs TRBV19 and TRBJ2-7; D unclear. Trimming removed 4 bases at V and 3 bases at J, with 7 bases between. The CDR3 runs 12 residues. Germline V lookup: CDR1 LNHDA, CDR2 SQIVND (reference sequence). CDR3 loop: CASSRGDYEQYF. The CDR3 DNA sequence: TGTGCCAGTAGTAGGGGTGACTACGAGCAGTACTTC.

The chain links TRBV4-1 to TRBJ1-1, with D possibly TRBD1 on 5 matching bases. Germline assignment: CDR1 MGHRA and CDR2 YSYEKL. The CDR3 length is 15 residues. V dropped 5 bases and J dropped 0 bases, with 13 bases sitting between them. CDR3 amino acids: CASSYSRTLNTEAFF. The CDR3 DNA reads TGCGCCAGCAGCTACTCGCGGACATTGAACACTGAAGCTTTCTTT.

This clonotype was seen many times. J is TRBJ2-7 and V is TRBV12-3 or TRBV12-4; no reliable D call. The CDR3 spans 15 residues. The germline V and J ends were trimmed by 5 bases and 5 bases, with 19 bases remaining between them. The DNA of the CDR3 is TGTGCCAGCAGTACGGATGGGAACGGGCCGCACGAGCAGTACTTC. This encodes CASSTDGNGPHEQYF.

The V and J genes are TRBV20-1 and TRBJ2-7; tentative D call: TRBD2 (6 bases). The CDR3 totals 15 residues. Trimming stripped 2 bases from V and 2 bases from J, with 16 bases between. Per germline, CDR1 DFQATT and CDR2 SNEGSKA (reference sequence). Written as DNA, the CDR3 is TGCAGTGCTAGACCCCGGGGGAGGCCTCCCTACGAGCAGTACTTC. It translates to CSARPRGRPPYEQYF.

This chain uses TRBV18 with TRBJ2-1, with D possibly matching TRBD2 (6 bases). Germline-derived CDR1 and CDR2 are KGHSH and LQKENI. The CDR3 extends over 15 amino acids. The V end was cut by 6 bases, the J end by 15 bases, with 27 bases between. In DNA, the CDR3 is TGTGCCAGCTCCCAGACTAGTAACTCGGCAATTACCCCGTTCTTC. Amino acids: CASSQTSNSAITPFF.

Remarks on this clonotype: At one end, the junction sequence differs from germline, possibly due to a read error. The rearrangement links TRBV15 to TRBJ2-7; a possible D gene is TRBD1 (6 bases). Germline CDR1 is LNHNV and CDR2 is YYDKDF (reference sequence). The CDR3 totals 13 residues. The CDR3 DNA sequence: TGTGCCACCAGCGCCCGTTCACAGGGTGGAGAGGACTTC. It is translated as CATSARSQGGEDF. The full variable domain, completed using reference TRBV15 and TRBJ2-7, is DAMVIQNPRYQVTQFGKPVTLSCSQTLNHNVMYWYQQKSSQAPKLLFHYYDKDFNNEADTPDNFQSRRPNTSFCFLDIRSPGLGDTAMYLCATSARSQGGEDFGPGTRLTVT.

This clonotype was counted a few times. The rearrangement links TRBV7-2 to TRBJ2-1, with 7 nucleotides matching TRBD2. Germline CDR1 and CDR2: SGHTA and FQGNSA. The CDR3 has 15 amino acids. V was pared by 3 bases and J by 5 bases, with 7 bases of the junction left unmatched. The CDR3 loop reads CASSLGGRVDNEQFF. CDR3 bases: TGTGCCAGCAGCTTGGGAGGGAGGGTAGACAATGAGCAGTTCTTC.

This clonotype has a handful of counts. The rearrangement uses TRBV5-8 and TRBJ2-7; D might be TRBD1 (6 bases). The V and J ends lost 0 bases and 4 bases respectively, with 14 bases between them. The CDR3 is made up of 15 amino acids. CDR1 SGHTS and CDR2 YDEGEE come from the germline V gene. CDR3 in DNA: TGTGCCAGCAGCTTGGAGACAGGCGAAATTTACGAGCAGTACTTC. This translates into CASSLETGEIYEQYF.

CDR3 sequence (DNA): TGTGCCAGCAGCTTAGGAGGGGTTTCCTACGAGCAGTACTTC. Translated, it gives CASSLGGVSYEQYF. V is TRBV7-8 and J is TRBJ2-7; D may correspond to TRBD1 or TRBD2 (5 bases each). CDR1 and CDR2 from the germline V gene are SGHVS and FQNEAQ. Between the trimmed V and J ends, which lost 1 base and 1 base, there was a span of 8 bases. The CDR3 extends over 14 amino acids. Combining the CDR3 with reference TRBV7-8 and TRBJ2-7 gives the whole variable domain GAGVSQSPRYKVAKRGQDVALRCDPISGHVSLFWYQQALGQGPEFLTYFQNEAQLDKSGLPSDRFFAERPEGSVSTLKIQRTQQEDSAVYLCASSLGGVSYEQYFGPGTRLTVT.

This clonotype was detected only a few times. This sequence joins TRBV20-1 and TRBJ1-4; D unclear. The V gene lost 6 bases and the J gene lost 0 bases, with 11 bases spanning the gap. The CDR3 length is 14 residues. From germline, CDR1 is DFQATT and CDR2 SNEGSKA (reference sequence). The DNA of the CDR3 is TGCAGTGCCCGGAAGGTCCCAACTAATGAAAAACTGTTTTTT. This sequence encodes CSARKVPTNEKLFF.

The gene calls are TRBV7-3 and TRBJ2-3; the match to TRBD2 covers 8 bases. The germline V gene encodes CDR1 SGHTA and CDR2 FQGTGA. V lost 8 bases and J lost 1; bases outside the gene matches: 5. The CDR3 is 14 residues long. CDR3 sequence (DNA): TGTGCCAGCGGGAGCGGGAGTGGCACAGATACGCAGTATTTT. This codes for CASGSGSGTDTQYF.

The CDR3 DNA reads as TGCAGCGTTCGTAGCGGGAGACTCTACGAGCAGTACTTC. This sequence encodes CSVRSGRLYEQYF. The chain joins TRBV29-1 to TRBJ2-7, with 9 bases aligning to TRBD2. V dropped 5 bases and J dropped 3; count of bases not matched to a gene: 5. CDR1 and CDR2 (germline): SQVTM, ANQGSEA. CDR3 length: 13 residues.

Here the CDR3 reads CASSLNWVPYAEQYF. The CDR3 DNA follows: TGTGCCAGCAGCCTGAACTGGGTACCCTACGCCGAGCAGTACTTC. V and J are TRBV5-4 and TRBJ2-7; D is unresolved. CDR3 size: 15 residues. Trimming took 4 bases from V and 6 from J, leaving 20 bases between them. CDR1 SGHNT and CDR2 YYREEE come from the germline V gene (reference sequence).

This chain joins TRBV5-1 and TRBJ1-2; the D gene is possibly TRBD1 (5 bases). This CDR3 comprises 15 residues. Germline CDR1 and CDR2: SGHRS and YFSETQ. V was pared by 3 bases and J by 8 bases, with 20 bases between. CDR3 DNA: TGCGCCAGCAGCTACACCGGGACGGGCCCTCTCGGCTACACCTTC. It specifies CASSYTGTGPLGYTF.

J is TRBJ1-3 and V is TRBV6-2 or TRBV6-3; D ambiguous. Trimming took off 7 bases at V and 5 bases at J, with 12 bases between the two ends. The length of the CDR3 is 13 residues. Per the germline V gene, CDR1 is MNHEY and CDR2 is SVGEGT. CDR3 sequence (DNA): TGTGCCAGCAAGATAGGAGCCCGAAACACCATATATTTT. Its protein is CASKIGARNTIYF.

V is TRBV24-1 and J is TRBJ2-2, with a tentative D call TRBD1 (5 bases). CDR1 is KGHDR and CDR2 is SFDVKD in the germline V gene. Deletions cut 4 bases from V and 1 base from J, with 12 bases between. The CDR3 runs to 16 residues. CDR3 region: CATSDQLTGNTGELFF. CDR3 bases: TGTGCCACCAGTGACCAGCTCACAGGGAACACCGGGGAGCTGTTTTTT.

This CDR3 is CASSIGTGSQETQYF. DNA of the CDR3: TGTGCCAGCAGCATCGGCACGGGGAGCCAAGAGACCCAGTACTTC. J is TRBJ2-5 and V is TRBV11-1; tentative D call: TRBD2 (5 bases). CDR3 size: 15 residues. CDR1 and CDR2 (germline): SGHAT, FQDESV (reference sequence). V was cut by 5 bases and J by 1 base, with 14 bases left in between.

The V gene is TRBV5-1, the J gene TRBJ1-1, with D hard to call. V was trimmed by 0 bases and J by 4 bases, leaving 16 bases between them. Germline loops: CDR1 SGHRS, CDR2 YFSETQ. The CDR3 has 16 amino acids. The CDR3, as DNA: TGCGCCAGCAGCTTGGCCCCTCAGCCCGCGAGCACTGAAGCTTTCTTT. Translating gives CASSLAPQPASTEAFF.

This clonotype occurred a few times. The chain carries TRBV14 and TRBJ2-4; 12 nucleotides align to TRBD1. Germline trimming cut 3 bases from V and 0 bases from J; bases unmatched to any gene: 6. The CDR3 extends over 18 amino acids. CDR1 and CDR2 (germline): SGHDN, FVKESK. Here the CDR3 DNA reads TGTGCCAGCAGCCAGGGGACAGGGGGCTTTGGAGCCAAAAACATTCAGTACTTC. Its protein product is CASSQGTGGFGAKNIQYF.

The chain carries TRBV18 and TRBJ1-1; D is unresolved. Germline V gene sequence: CDR1 KGHSH, CDR2 LQKENI. This CDR3 region has 14 residues. V lost 5 bases and J lost 1, with 11 bases in between. CDR3: CASSTRPENTEAFF. CDR3 DNA: TGTGCCAGCTCAACTCGGCCAGAGAACACTGAAGCTTTCTTT.

This clonotype was found a few times. The CDR3 coding sequence is TGTGCCAGCAGCGAGACGCCGGATACGCAGTATTTT. Translating it yields CASSETPDTQYF. The chain has TRBV7-9 and TRBJ2-3, with D unresolved. This CDR3 is 12 amino acids long. The V and J ends lost 5 bases and 6 bases respectively, with 9 bases between them. Germline V gene lookup returns CDR1 SEHNR and CDR2 FQNEAQ (reference sequence). Complete variable domain (other parts from reference TRBV7-9 and TRBJ2-3): DTGVSQNPRHKITKRGQNVTFRCDPISEHNRLYWYRQTLGQGPEFLTYFQNEAQLEKSRLLSDRFSAERPKGSFSTLEIQRTEQGDSAMYLCASSETPDTQYFGPGTRLTVL.

The table lists this clonotype with a few counts. In DNA, the CDR3 is TGCGCCAGCAGCCAAGGCGATAACAGGGGCTACGAGCAGTACTTC. Amino acids: CASSQGDNRGYEQYF. This chain uses TRBV4-1 with TRBJ2-7; 7 bases are shared with TRBD1. Germline lookup yields CDR1 MGHRA and CDR2 YSYEKL. Trimming removed 1 base from V and 3 bases from J; junction bases left unmatched: 6. The length of the CDR3 is 15 residues.

The chain is built from TRBV4-2 and TRBJ2-1; TRBD2 matches at 8 bases. V lost 1 base to trimming and J lost 6 bases; unmatched junction nucleotides: 8. This CDR3 has 16 residues. Germline V CDR1 and CDR2: LGHNA, YNFKEQ. The CDR3 bases are TGTGCCAGCAGCCAAGTGGTCGGGAGGGCCCCCAATGAGCAGTTCTTC. It encodes CASSQVVGRAPNEQFF.